Each of the 13 T cell receptor beta chains below was sequenced from the same sample in a study of blood T cell repertoires in COVID-19. The data were produced by immunoSEQ multiplex PCR, yet TCRdb's version contains in-frame clones alone and is incomplete. Here the sample spans approximately 210,000 clones, about 86% being singletons. Sequenced material: peripheral blood. These receptors came from a woman aged 50 to 60 with acute or convalescent COVID-19.

This chain connects TRBV10-2 to TRBJ2-7; a weak D match, TRBD2 (5 bases). The CDR3 is 13 residues long. V was trimmed by 5 bases and J by 3 bases, leaving 11 bases between them. The germline V gene has CDR1 WSHSY and CDR2 SAAADI. CDR3: CASSRGYYYEQYF. The CDR3 coding sequence is TGCGCCAGCAGTCGGGGTTATTACTACGAGCAGTACTTC.

This clone has just one count. J is TRBJ2-7 and V is TRBV9; 7 bases are shared with TRBD1. Germline V gene sequence: CDR1 SGDLS, CDR2 YYNGEE. With 3 bases clipped from V and 0 bases from J, the junction kept 9 bases outside the gene matches. There are 16 residues in the CDR3. The DNA of the CDR3 is TGTGCCAGCAGCGACCAACAGGGGATCTACTCCTACGAGCAGTACTTC. It encodes CASSDQQGIYSYEQYF.

In its sample, this clone was seen a few times. The J gene is TRBJ1-6, the V gene TRBV18; possibly TRBD1 for D (5 bases). Germline loops: CDR1 KGHSH, CDR2 LQKENI. V was cut by 2 bases and J by 6 bases, with 14 bases left in between. This CDR3 spans 16 amino acids. CDR3 sequence (DNA): TGTGCCAGCTCACCAAAGGGCGACAGAACTAATTCACCCCTCCACTTT. This sequence encodes CASSPKGDRTNSPLHF.

The table lists this clone with a few counts. The V and J genes are TRBV27 and TRBJ1-6; 7 positions match TRBD1. This CDR3 region has 15 residues. Trimming removed 7 bases from V and 7 bases from J; junction bases left unmatched: 10. Germline V gene lookup returns CDR1 MNHEY and CDR2 SMNVEV (reference sequence). The CDR3 DNA reads TGTGCCAGCAACCCGGACAGGAGGAAGAATTCACCCCTCCACTTT. Translating gives CASNPDRRKNSPLHF.

The chain has TRBV29-1 and TRBJ1-2; D not resolved. Germline V lookup: CDR1 SQVTM, CDR2 ANQGSEA. CDR3 length equals 13 residues. The V and J ends lost 3 bases and 4 bases respectively, with 12 bases between them. CDR3 sequence: CSVDNGPSYGYTF. CDR3 DNA: TGCAGCGTTGATAATGGGCCCAGCTATGGCTACACCTTC.

This clone showed up many times. V gene TRBV5-1 combines with J gene TRBJ2-7, with D perhaps TRBD2 (5 bases). The ends were cut back, 2 bases at V and 2 bases at J, with 23 bases in the middle. The CDR3 contains 18 residues. Per germline, CDR1 SGHRS and CDR2 YFSETQ. The CDR3 protein is CASSFQLNTRTSPYEQYF. CDR3 bases: TGCGCCAGCAGCTTCCAGTTAAACACTAGAACCTCACCCTACGAGCAGTACTTC.

The chain employs TRBV28 and TRBJ1-4, with a possible D match to TRBD1 (5 bases). CDR1 is MDHEN, CDR2 SYDVKM, per germline. This CDR3 comprises 14 residues. Trimming removed 0 bases at V and 5 bases at J, with 7 bases between. The CDR3 spells CASSLWQGNEKLFF. As DNA, the CDR3 is TGTGCCAGCAGTTTATGGCAGGGAAATGAAAAACTGTTTTTT.

This sequence joins TRBV28 and TRBJ1-2; maybe TRBD1 (5 bases). Germline-derived CDR1 and CDR2 are MDHEN and SYDVKM. V lost 2 bases and J 2 bases, leaving 6 bases between the germline ends. This CDR3 comprises 13 residues. CDR3 loop: CASSLGGNYGYTF. In DNA form, the CDR3 reads TGTGCCAGCAGTTTAGGGGGGAACTATGGCTACACCTTC.

This clone showed up just once. This rearrangement joins TRBV5-1 to TRBJ2-3; perhaps TRBD2 as D (5 bases). Germline CDR1 reads SGHRS; CDR2 reads YFSETQ. The CDR3 is 12 residues long. V was clipped by 2 bases and J by 7 bases, with 8 bases between them. In DNA form, the CDR3 reads TGCGCCAGCAGCTTCGACGGGAATACGCAGTATTTT. The encoded protein is CASSFDGNTQYF.

V and J are TRBV19 and TRBJ2-4; 7 bases match TRBD2. This CDR3 is built from 16 residues. The germline V gene encodes CDR1 LNHDA and CDR2 SQIVND (reference sequence). The ends lost 5 bases at V and 0 bases at J; junction bases unmatched: 7. CDR3 DNA sequence: TGTGCCAGTAGTTATCCTAGCGGACTAGCCAAAAACATTCAGTACTTC. Translating gives CASSYPSGLAKNIQYF. The full variable domain, completed using reference TRBV19 and TRBJ2-4, is DGGITQSPKYLFRKEGQNVTLSCEQNLNHDAMYWYRQDPGQGLRLIYYSQIVNDFQKGDIAEGYSVSREKKESFPLTVTSAQKNPTAFYLCASSYPSGLAKNIQYFGAGTRLSVL.

The V gene is TRBV24-1, the J gene TRBJ1-2, with 9 bases lining up with TRBD1. V trimming: 7 bases; J trimming: 8 bases; junction bases outside the gene matches: 19. This CDR3 spans 17 amino acids. CDR1 KGHDR and CDR2 SFDVKD come from the germline V gene. The CDR3 reads CATSEGRTGTGTEGYTF. CDR3 nucleotide sequence: TGTGCCACCAGCGAGGGGCGAACCGGGACAGGGACGGAAGGCTACACCTTC.

The chain employs TRBV11-2 and TRBJ2-7, with D possibly TRBD2 on 5 matching bases. CDR1 and CDR2 (germline): SGHAT, FQNNGV. CDR3 size: 12 residues. Trimming left V 5 bases short and J 8 bases short, with 13 bases between. CDR3 in DNA: TGTGCCAGCAGCCCCAACCGGGATAAGCAGTACTTC. This translates into CASSPNRDKQYF.

The chain uses TRBV18 and TRBJ2-7; TRBD1 is a possible D gene (5 bases). Germline V gene lookup returns CDR1 KGHSH and CDR2 LQKENI. This CDR3 region has 14 residues. V shed 3 bases and J shed 5 bases, with 14 bases lying between them. CDR3 amino acids: CASSPITGPDEQYF. The CDR3 DNA is TGTGCCAGCTCACCTATCACAGGCCCCGACGAGCAGTACTTC.